This T cell receptor beta chain is from a study of OX40 agonist ivuxolimab in advanced cancers. Study at large: With ivuxolimab, an agonistic anti-OX40 (CD134) antibody, patients were treated. Participants averaged roughly 57 years of age (range about 23 to 90) and were around 85% male.

Study-level findings and limits: By week 6 at 0.1 to 3.0 mg/kg, blood CD4+ and CD8+ T cells had expanded clonally.

This table comes from immunoSEQ multiplex PCR, and its TCRdb copy is limited to in-frame clones, with some not included. This table holds 55,000 to 80,000 clones, 70% to 90% found once. A note on this clone: Antigen: not known.

The clonotype originates from an adult with an advanced solid tumor such as melanoma, head and neck, liver or kidney cancer. Sequencing was performed on CD4+ or CD8+ T cells sorted from blood, taken in a trial of the OX40 agonist ivuxolimab.

DNA for the CDR3: TGTGCCAGCAGCGCAAGCGGGGGGGGCTCCTACAATGAGCAGTTCTTC. The encoded protein is CASSASGGGSYNEQFF. This chain connects TRBV7-9 to TRBJ2-1, with 10 bases aligning to TRBD2. Per germline, CDR1 SEHNR and CDR2 FQNEAQ (reference sequence). This CDR3 is built from 16 residues. V dropped 5 bases and J dropped 0; count of bases not matched to a gene: 4.